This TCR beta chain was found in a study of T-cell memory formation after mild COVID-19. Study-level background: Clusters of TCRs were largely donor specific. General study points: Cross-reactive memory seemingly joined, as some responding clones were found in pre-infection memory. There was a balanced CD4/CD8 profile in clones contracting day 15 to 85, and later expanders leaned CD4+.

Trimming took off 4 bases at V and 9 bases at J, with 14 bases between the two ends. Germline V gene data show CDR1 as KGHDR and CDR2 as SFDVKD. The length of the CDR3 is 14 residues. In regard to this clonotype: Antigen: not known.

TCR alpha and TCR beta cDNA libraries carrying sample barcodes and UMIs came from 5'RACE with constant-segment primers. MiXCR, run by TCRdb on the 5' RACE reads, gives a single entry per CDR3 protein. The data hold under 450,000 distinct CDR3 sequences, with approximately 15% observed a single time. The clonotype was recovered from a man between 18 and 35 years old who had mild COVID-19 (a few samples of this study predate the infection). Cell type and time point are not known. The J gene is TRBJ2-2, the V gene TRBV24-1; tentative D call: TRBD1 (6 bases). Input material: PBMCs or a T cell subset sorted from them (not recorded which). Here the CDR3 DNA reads TGTGCCACCAGTGAACACAGGACAGCCAGGGAGCTGTTTTTT. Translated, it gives CATSEHRTARELFF.